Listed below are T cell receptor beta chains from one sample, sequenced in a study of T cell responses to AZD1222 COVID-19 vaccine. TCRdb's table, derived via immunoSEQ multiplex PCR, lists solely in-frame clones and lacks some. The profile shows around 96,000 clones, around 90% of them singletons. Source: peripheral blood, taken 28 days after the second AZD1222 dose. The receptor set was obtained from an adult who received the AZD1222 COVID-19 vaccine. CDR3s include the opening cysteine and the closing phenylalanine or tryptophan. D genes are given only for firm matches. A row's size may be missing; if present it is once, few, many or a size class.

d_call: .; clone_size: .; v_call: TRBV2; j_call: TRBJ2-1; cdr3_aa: CASSRDFINEQFF; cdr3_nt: TGTGCCAGCAGTAGGGACTTTATCAATGAGCAGTTCTTC
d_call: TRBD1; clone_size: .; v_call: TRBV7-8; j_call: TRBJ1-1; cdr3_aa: CASSRQGQNTEAFF; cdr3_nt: TGTGCCAGCAGCCGACAGGGGCAGAACACTGAAGCTTTCTTT
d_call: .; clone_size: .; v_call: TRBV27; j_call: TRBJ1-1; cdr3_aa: CASSRGRMNTEAFF; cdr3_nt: TGTGCCAGCAGTCGAGGAAGAATGAACACTGAAGCTTTCTTT
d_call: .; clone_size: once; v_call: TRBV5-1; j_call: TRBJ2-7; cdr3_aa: CASSLAGSYEQYF; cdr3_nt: TGCGCCAGCAGCTTGGCGGGCTCCTACGAGCAGTACTTC
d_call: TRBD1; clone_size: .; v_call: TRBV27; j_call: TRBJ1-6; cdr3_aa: CASRSQGASSTPLHF; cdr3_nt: TGTGCCAGCAGGTCACAGGGGGCCTCTTCGACACCCCTCCACTTT
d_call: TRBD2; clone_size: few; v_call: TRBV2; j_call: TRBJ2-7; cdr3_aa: CASRQLAGHYEQYF; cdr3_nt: TGTGCCAGCAGACAACTAGCGGGACACTACGAGCAGTACTTC
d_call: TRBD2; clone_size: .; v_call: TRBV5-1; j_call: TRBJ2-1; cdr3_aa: CASSSGLAGETRNEQFF; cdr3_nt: TGCGCCAGCAGCTCAGGACTAGCGGGAGAGACAAGGAATGAGCAGTTCTTC
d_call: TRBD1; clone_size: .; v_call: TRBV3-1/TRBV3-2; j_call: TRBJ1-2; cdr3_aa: CASSPSLGTGSTGYTF; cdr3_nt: TGTGCCAGCAGCCCCTCGTTGGGGACAGGGTCAACTGGCTACACCTTC
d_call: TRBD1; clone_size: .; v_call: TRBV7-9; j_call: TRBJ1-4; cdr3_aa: CAVQGTNEKLFF; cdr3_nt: TGTGCCGTACAGGGGACTAATGAAAAACTGTTTTTT
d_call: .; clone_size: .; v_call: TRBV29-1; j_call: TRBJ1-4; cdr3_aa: CSVAGEALEEKLFF; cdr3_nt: TGCAGCGTTGCCGGCGAGGCGCTTGAGGAAAAACTGTTTTTT
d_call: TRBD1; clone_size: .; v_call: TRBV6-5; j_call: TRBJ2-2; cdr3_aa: CASSRDRGMTGELFF; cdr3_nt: TGTGCCAGCAGCAGAGACAGGGGGATGACCGGGGAGCTGTTTTTT
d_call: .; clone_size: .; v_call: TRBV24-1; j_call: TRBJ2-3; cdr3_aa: CATSDFVTDRPQYF; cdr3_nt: TGTGCCACCAGTGATTTTGTCACCGACAGGCCGCAGTATTTT
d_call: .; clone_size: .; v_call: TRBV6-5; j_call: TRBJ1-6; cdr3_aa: CASSYGGVGGNSPLHF; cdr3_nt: TGTGCCAGCAGTTACGGCGGGGTTGGAGGTAATTCACCCCTCCACTTT
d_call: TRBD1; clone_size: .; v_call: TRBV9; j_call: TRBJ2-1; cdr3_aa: CASTPSGQGKEFF; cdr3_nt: TGTGCCAGCACCCCCTCCGGACAGGGGAAGGAGTTCTTC
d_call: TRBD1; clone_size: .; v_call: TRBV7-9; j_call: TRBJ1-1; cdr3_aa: CASSPRTGNTEAFF; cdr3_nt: TGTGCCAGCAGCCCCAGGACAGGGAACACTGAAGCTTTCTTT
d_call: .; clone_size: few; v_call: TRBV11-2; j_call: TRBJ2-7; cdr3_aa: CASSLMNYEQYF; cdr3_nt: TGTGCCAGCAGCTTAATGAACTACGAGCAGTACTTC
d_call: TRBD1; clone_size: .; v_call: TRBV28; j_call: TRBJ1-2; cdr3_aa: CASSSSDRPGSYTF; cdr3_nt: TGTGCCAGCAGTTCCTCGGACAGGCCCGGTAGCTACACCTTC
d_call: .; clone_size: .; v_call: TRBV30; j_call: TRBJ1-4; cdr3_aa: CAWSDPHEKLFF; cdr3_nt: TGTGCCTGGAGTGACCCACATGAAAAACTGTTTTTT
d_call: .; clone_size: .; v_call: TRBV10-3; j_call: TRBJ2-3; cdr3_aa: CAISVGLAGTDTQYF; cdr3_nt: TGTGCCATCAGTGTTGGGCTGGCAGGCACAGATACGCAGTATTTT
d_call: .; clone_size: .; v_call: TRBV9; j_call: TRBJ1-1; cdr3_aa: CASSAPGRSNTEAFF; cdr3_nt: TGTGCCAGCAGCGCACCGGGACGATCGAACACTGAAGCTTTCTTT
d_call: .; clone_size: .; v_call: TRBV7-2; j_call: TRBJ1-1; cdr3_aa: CASSLSYSMNTEAFF; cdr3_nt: TGTGCCAGCAGCTTATCTTATTCGATGAACACTGAAGCTTTCTTT
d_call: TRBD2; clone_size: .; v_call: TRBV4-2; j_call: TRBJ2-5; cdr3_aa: CASSQAGAGGPVETQYF; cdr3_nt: TGTGCCAGCAGCCAAGCTGGGGCGGGAGGGCCCGTAGAGACCCAGTACTTC
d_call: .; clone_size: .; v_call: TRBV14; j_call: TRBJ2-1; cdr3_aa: CASSQDGLATNEQFF; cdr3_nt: TGTGCCAGCAGCCAAGACGGTCTAGCAACAAATGAGCAGTTCTTC
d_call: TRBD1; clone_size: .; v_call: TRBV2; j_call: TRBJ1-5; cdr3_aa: CASSVGNRGISQPQHF; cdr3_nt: TGTGCCAGCAGTGTGGGCAACAGGGGAATTAGTCAGCCCCAGCATTTT
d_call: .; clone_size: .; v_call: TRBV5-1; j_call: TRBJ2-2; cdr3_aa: CASSLEGWGMVAGELFF; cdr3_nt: TGCGCCAGCAGCTTGGAGGGTTGGGGGATGGTCGCCGGGGAGCTGTTTTTT
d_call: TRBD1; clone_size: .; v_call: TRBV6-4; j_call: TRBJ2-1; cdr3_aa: CASRGQGHGEQFF; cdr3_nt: TGTGCCAGCAGAGGACAGGGGCATGGTGAGCAGTTCTTC
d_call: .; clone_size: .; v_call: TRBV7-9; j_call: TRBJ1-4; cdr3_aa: CASSSPVQAGEKLFF; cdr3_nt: TGTGCCAGCAGCTCCCCGGTGCAGGCCGGGGAAAAACTGTTTTTT
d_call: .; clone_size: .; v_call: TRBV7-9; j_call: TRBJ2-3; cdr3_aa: CASSLGAASSTDTQYF; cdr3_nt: TGTGCCAGCAGCTTAGGTGCGGCATCTAGCACAGATACGCAGTATTTT
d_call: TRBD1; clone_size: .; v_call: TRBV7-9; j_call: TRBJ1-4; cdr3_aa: CASSHRGLGEKLFF; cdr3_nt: TGTGCCAGCAGCCACAGGGGGCTTGGAGAAAAACTGTTTTTT